This T cell receptor (beta chain) was profiled in a study of vaccination and CD4 T cells after COVID-19. Across the study: Samples were taken after vaccination, a median of around 67 days after dose two, with a range of 14 to 241. Notes on the study in general: Researchers looked at relatively few convalescent patients and had no early post-infection timepoints.

Treatment denoted: roughly 10-day PBMC culture with coronavirus spike peptide pools or control peptides (ViraFEST assay). From negative nucleocapsid antibodies before and after vaccination, healthy vaccine recipients were shown to have had no prior SARS-CoV-2 infection. Scientists ran DNA taken from cultured CD4+ T cells through the Oncomine TCR Beta short-read assay for sequencing. CD4+ T cells were cultured, and genomic DNA was extracted from them. A single record per CDR3 protein comes from TCRdb applying MiXCR to the PCR reads. The table lists some 25,000 distinct CDR3 sequences, about 67% of them singletons. This clonotype appeared once. Antigen unknown. Germline loops: CDR1 LNHDA, CDR2 SQIVND (reference sequence). The CDR3 runs 15 residues. V gave up 0 bases and J gave up 3 bases, with 11 bases separating them.

This clonotype was obtained from a human donor who received a COVID-19 vaccine. The sequencing here drew on CD4+ T cells from blood, cultured in vitro, taken after SARS-CoV-2 vaccination. The chain uses TRBV19 and TRBJ1-2; D uncertain. CDR3 nucleotide sequence: TGTGCCAGTAGTATAGAGTGGAGGGCTGACTATGGCTACACCTTC. Amino acid sequence: CASSIEWRADYGYTF.